Below, 23 T cell receptor beta chains from the same sample are listed, as sequenced in a study of CD8 T cells in Susac syndrome. RNA amounts of about 0.5 to 1 ug underwent reverse transcription with random hexamers. Via MiXCR, TCRdb re-called the immunoSEQ multiplex PCR reads, giving one row per CDR3 protein. The sample consists of 120,000 or so distinct CDR3 sequences, around 96% of them appearing once. The sample taken for sequencing was CD4+ T cells from PBMCs. These receptors all stem from a human donor in good health.

This clonotype has just one count. The chain is built from TRBV27 and TRBJ1-2; a weak D match, TRBD1 (6 bases). V gave up 6 bases and J gave up 8 bases, with 16 bases separating them. CDR1 MNHEY and CDR2 SMNVEV come from the germline V gene (reference sequence). The CDR3 is 13 residues long. The CDR3 region has the DNA TGTGCCAGCAGCACCTACAGGGTTCGGGGCTACACCTTC. Translation: CASSTYRVRGYTF.

The chain is built from TRBV20-1 and TRBJ1-5; no clear D. Germline assignment: CDR1 DFQATT and CDR2 SNEGSKA (reference sequence). The CDR3 loop spans 15 amino acids. Trimming cost V 0 bases and J 0 bases, with 9 bases left between them. CDR3 nucleotide sequence: TGCAGTGCTAGAGAGGCACTCTATAGCAATCAGCCCCAGCATTTT. It yields the protein CSAREALYSNQPQHF.

This sequence joins TRBV9 and TRBJ2-7; tentative D call: TRBD1 (6 bases). This CDR3 comprises 16 residues. Germline values: CDR1 SGDLS, CDR2 YYNGEE. Trimming took 4 bases from V and 6 from J, leaving 23 bases between them. In DNA, the CDR3 is TGTGCCAGCAGCCCTCTCCCGGCCACAGGGATTGGCGAGCAGTACTTC. Protein sequence: CASSPLPATGIGEQYF.

The V and J genes are TRBV27 and TRBJ2-3; 7 positions agree with TRBD1. The CDR3 length is 14 residues. Per germline, CDR1 MNHEY and CDR2 SMNVEV (reference sequence). Trimming at V came to 0 bases and at J to 8 bases, leaving 5 bases not matched to a gene. CDR3 protein: CASSLSGQHGTQYF. The CDR3 region has the DNA TGTGCCAGCAGTTTATCGGGACAGCACGGTACGCAGTATTTT.

The rearrangement joins TRBV6-5 to TRBJ2-7, with D hard to call. The CDR3 is 14 amino acids. V was cut by 8 bases and J by 0 bases, with 14 bases left in between. From germline, CDR1 is MNHEY and CDR2 SVGAGI. The CDR3 DNA reads as TGTGCCAGCGGATCCTCCTTTGGCTCCTACGAGCAGTACTTC. Its translation: CASGSSFGSYEQYF.

The chain joins TRBV28 to TRBJ1-5, with 12 nucleotides matching TRBD1. The germline gives CDR1 MDHEN, CDR2 SYDVKM. This CDR3 is 14 amino acids long. V lost 10 bases to trimming and J lost 2 bases; unmatched junction nucleotides: 3. CDR3 sequence: CATGTGGRNQPQHF. The CDR3 DNA follows: TGTGCCACGGGGACAGGGGGCCGCAATCAGCCCCAGCATTTT.

The chain couples TRBV20-1 to TRBJ1-1; D not resolved. The V end was cut by 3 bases, the J end by 11 bases, with 13 bases between. Germline V gene sequence: CDR1 DFQATT, CDR2 SNEGSKA (reference sequence). The CDR3 sequence is 11 residues long. The CDR3 spells CSARSDTKAFF. The DNA of the CDR3 is TGCAGTGCTAGGTCCGACACGAAGGCTTTCTTT.

J is TRBJ2-1 and V is TRBV5-1; D is uncertain. Germline lookup yields CDR1 SGHRS and CDR2 YFSETQ. The CDR3 length is 13 residues. Trimming stripped 8 bases from V and 0 bases from J, with 9 bases between. The CDR3 loop reads CASKGASYNEQFF. For the CDR3, the DNA is TGCGCCAGTAAGGGCGCCTCCTACAATGAGCAGTTCTTC.

The chain uses TRBV7-2 and TRBJ1-2, with 8 bases lining up with TRBD1. The V gene's germline CDR1 is SGHTA and CDR2 FQGNSA. J was trimmed by 3 bases and V by 3 bases; bases with no gene match: 3. This CDR3 comprises 14 residues. CDR3 amino acids: CASSFGQGHYGYTF. The CDR3 DNA is TGTGCCAGCAGCTTCGGACAGGGACACTATGGCTACACCTTC.

J is TRBJ2-7 and V is TRBV24-1; TRBD1 aligns across 10 bases. This CDR3 is 13 amino acids long. V trimming: 7 bases; J trimming: 6 bases; junction bases outside the gene matches: 5. Looked up from germline, CDR1 is KGHDR and CDR2 is SFDVKD. The CDR3 sequence: CATSQDRGTEQYF. CDR3 coding DNA: TGTGCCACCAGCCAGGACAGGGGGACCGAGCAGTACTTC.

This clonotype appeared once. This chain links TRBV5-1 with TRBJ2-1; D call uncertain. The CDR3 runs 14 residues. Trimming took 4 bases from V and 8 from J, leaving 16 bases between them. Looked up from germline, CDR1 is SGHRS and CDR2 is YFSETQ. CDR3 region: CASSLQSGWDEQFF. Written as DNA, the CDR3 is TGCGCCAGCAGCCTACAGAGTGGGTGGGATGAGCAGTTCTTC.

The rearrangement joins TRBV6-2 or TRBV6-3 to TRBJ2-2, with D possibly being TRBD2 (5 bases). The V end was cut by 5 bases, the J end by 5 bases, with 15 bases between. Germline CDR1 and CDR2: MNHEY and SVGEGT. CDR3 length: 15 amino acids. In nucleotides, the CDR3 is TGTGCCAGCAGTGCGTACCGGGAACTTACCGGGGAGCTGTTTTTT. Its translation is CASSAYRELTGELFF.

This chain links TRBV19 with TRBJ2-3; 12 nucleotides agree with TRBD2. V lost 6 bases, J lost 6 bases, and 7 bases stayed unmatched. Per the germline V gene, CDR1 is LNHDA and CDR2 is SQIVND (reference sequence). CDR3 size: 15 residues. The CDR3: CASRKTSGSPDTQYF. In DNA, the CDR3 is TGTGCCAGTAGGAAGACTAGCGGGAGCCCCGATACGCAGTATTTT.

V gene TRBV2 combines with J gene TRBJ2-1; 14 bases are a match to TRBD2. The trim removed 7 bases at V and 7 bases at J, leaving 9 bases unmatched. The CDR3 loop spans 16 amino acids. Germline-derived CDR1 and CDR2 are SNHLY and FYNNEI. The DNA for the CDR3 is TGTGCCAGCACCCCCGGACTAGCGGGAGGAAAAAATGAGCAGTTCTTC. Translation gives CASTPGLAGGKNEQFF.

This chain links TRBV19 with TRBJ1-2, with D unresolved. CDR1 is LNHDA and CDR2 is SQIVND in the germline V gene (reference sequence). Trimming took 4 bases from V and 7 from J, leaving 16 bases between them. The CDR3 contains 14 residues. Here the CDR3 reads CASSTAEGYAGYTF. The CDR3 coding sequence is TGTGCCAGTAGTACCGCGGAAGGTTACGCTGGCTACACCTTC.

V and J are TRBV30 and TRBJ2-1, with TRBD2 identical over 8 bases. The V and J ends lost 2 bases and 0 bases, in that order; junction bases with no gene match: 9. The CDR3 contains 17 residues. The germline V gene encodes CDR1 GTSNPN and CDR2 SVGIG (reference sequence). CDR3 protein: CAWSTYSGAHSYNEQFF. The CDR3 DNA sequence: TGTGCCTGGAGTACCTATAGCGGGGCCCACTCCTACAATGAGCAGTTCTTC.

V is TRBV12-3 or TRBV12-4 and J is TRBJ1-2; no firm D call. The CDR3 runs to 13 residues. V lost 3 bases, J lost 0 bases, and 5 bases lay in between. In nucleotides, the CDR3 is TGTGCCAGCAGTTTTGGCTCTAACTATGGCTACACCTTC. Amino acids: CASSFGSNYGYTF.

V usage is TRBV5-8 and J usage is TRBJ1-4; D unclear. Germline assignment: CDR1 SGHTS and CDR2 YDEGEE. The V end lost 2 bases, the J end lost 8 bases, and 13 bases lay between the germline ends. This CDR3 is built from 14 residues. The CDR3 spells CASSFGGRGEKLFF. CDR3 nucleotide sequence: TGTGCCAGCAGCTTTGGAGGGCGTGGCGAAAAACTGTTTTTT.

The chain combines TRBV18 with TRBJ2-7; D unresolved. With 0 bases removed from V and 2 bases from J, the gap between germline ends came to 5 bases. Germline values: CDR1 KGHSH, CDR2 LQKENI. The CDR3 totals 13 residues. The chain's CDR3 is CASSPPGPYEQYF. CDR3 coding DNA: TGTGCCAGCTCACCACCAGGCCCCTACGAGCAGTACTTC.

The rearrangement uses TRBV18 and TRBJ1-5; 8 bases agree with TRBD1. This CDR3 region has 16 residues. Germline V CDR1 and CDR2: KGHSH, LQKENI. The V gene end was trimmed by 3 bases and the J gene end by 3 bases; junction bases not matched to a gene: 7. CDR3 protein: CASSPRQGATNQPQHF. The CDR3 nucleotides read TGTGCCAGCTCACCGAGGCAGGGGGCTACCAATCAGCCCCAGCATTTT.

This clonotype was seen just once. The chain carries TRBV7-2 and TRBJ2-7, with D possibly TRBD2 on 5 matching bases. The CDR3 runs to 13 residues. V lost 2 bases and J 7 bases, leaving 12 bases between the germline ends. Germline CDR1 and CDR2: SGHTA and FQGNSA. CDR3: CASSLPRVGEQYF. CDR3 nucleotides: TGTGCCAGCAGCTTACCGAGGGTCGGGGAGCAGTACTTC.

The CDR3 bases are TGTGCCAGCAGCTTCTCTTCTCAGGGAAGGGCTTTCTTT. Translation: CASSFSSQGRAFF. The chain uses TRBV7-2 and TRBJ1-1; a weak D match, TRBD1 (5 bases). This CDR3 region has 13 residues. Trimming took 3 bases from V and 11 from J, leaving 16 bases between them. Germline CDR1 reads SGHTA; CDR2 reads FQGNSA. The full variable domain, its missing parts supplied by reference TRBV7-2 and TRBJ1-1, is GAGVSQSPSNKVTEKGKDVELRCDPISGHTALYWYRQSLGQGLEFLIYFQGNSAPDKSGLPSDRFSAERTGGSVSTLTIQRTQQEDSAVYLCASSFSSQGRAFFGQGTRLTVV.

The rearrangement uses TRBV3-1 and TRBJ2-1; D remains unclear. This CDR3 comprises 13 residues. V was trimmed by 5 bases and J by 9 bases, leaving 14 bases between them. The germline gives CDR1 LGHDT, CDR2 YNNKEL (reference sequence). The CDR3 sequence is CASSFDRYGEQFF. CDR3 coding DNA: TGTGCCAGCAGCTTCGACCGTTACGGTGAGCAGTTCTTC.